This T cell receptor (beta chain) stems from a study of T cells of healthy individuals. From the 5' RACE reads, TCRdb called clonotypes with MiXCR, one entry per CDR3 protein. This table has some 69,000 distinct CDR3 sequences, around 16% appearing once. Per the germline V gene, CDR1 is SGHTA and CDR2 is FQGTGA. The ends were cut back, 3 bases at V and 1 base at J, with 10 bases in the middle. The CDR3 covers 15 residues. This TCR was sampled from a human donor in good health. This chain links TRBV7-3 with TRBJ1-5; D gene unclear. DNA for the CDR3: TGTGCCAGCAGCTTTAATTCCGGGAGCAATCAGCCCCAGCATTTT. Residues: CASSFNSGSNQPQHF.